This T cell receptor beta chain stems from a study of blood T cell repertoires in COVID-19. Study background: The origin of the acute and convalescent COVID-19 samples was the United States, Italy and Spain. PBMCs, B-cell-depleted T cells, or T cells were the source of the cDNA or gDNA that made up the material.

Authors' data handling: It was from reference gene primer amplification that nucleated cell counts were estimated. Only in-frame clones appear in the TCRdb table, and some are missing; sequencing was by immunoSEQ multiplex PCR. V and J calls and clone size are as listed in that table; D and trimming were resolved from the DNA. Among around 150,000 clones listed, about four fifths were seen once. The origin of this receptor is a man between 60 and 70 years old with active or convalescent COVID-19. The specimen was peripheral blood.

CDR3: CASKSGGNQPQHF. The CDR3 DNA follows: TGTGCCAGTAAGAGCGGGGGCAATCAGCCCCAGCATTTT. This chain links TRBV19 with TRBJ1-5; D remains unclear. Between the trimmed V and J ends, which lost 7 bases and 2 bases, there was a span of 9 bases. CDR1 is LNHDA, CDR2 SQIVND, per germline (reference sequence). The CDR3 loop spans 13 amino acids.